Listed below are T cell receptor beta chains from one sample, sequenced in a study of blood T cell repertoires in COVID-19. Clones were read by immunoSEQ multiplex PCR, and TCRdb kept only the in-frame ones, dropping some. The table has around 300,000 clones, around 89% seen once. The specimen sequenced was PBMCs or T cells enriched from blood (not recorded which). The receptors derive from a woman aged 50 to 60 who had recovered from COVID-19. Each CDR3 is given without its conserved first and last residue. Fields, in order: J gene, V gene, CDR3 protein.

TRBJ1-1,TRBV5-1,ASRSGTVNTEAF
TRBJ2-7,TRBV7-2,ASSPRTGGLFEQY
TRBJ2-7,TRBV19,ASSIARGPQDEQY
TRBJ2-4,TRBV30,AGTRENIQY
TRBJ1-1,TRBV6-4,ASSDEWNTEAF
TRBJ1-1,TRBV29-1,SGFTGPNTEAF
TRBJ2-1,TRBV10-2,ASSTSGRGNEQF
TRBJ1-1,TRBV29-1,SVSDSNTEAF
TRBJ2-2,TRBV27,ASRRTAPNTGELF
TRBJ1-5,TRBV20-1,SASPDRLPSGNQPQH
TRBJ1-1,TRBV27,ASSLRFTGTEAF
TRBJ2-1,TRBV29-1,SVETGRNSYNEQF
TRBJ1-5,TRBV19,ASSMAGVSQPQH
TRBJ2-5,TRBV7-9,ASSLVRSQETQY
TRBJ1-1,TRBV7-2,ASSLYTGVAF
TRBJ2-7,TRBV7-9,ASSSNSYEQY
TRBJ1-3,TRBV5-5,ASSLDLGHRASGNTIY
TRBJ1-5,TRBV7-2,ASSLALNTGGVGQPQH
TRBJ2-7,TRBV7-2,ASSGSTYEQY
TRBJ2-3,TRBV6-2/TRBV6-3,ASSYSSSLAGATDTQY
TRBJ2-7,TRBV6-1,ASSEGDRASYEQY
TRBJ2-7,TRBV7-2,ASSQYRGSSYEQY
TRBJ1-2,TRBV28,ASSSPGSEGYGYT
TRBJ1-3,TRBV6-5,ASSPDRFSGNTIY
TRBJ2-5,TRBV10-3,AISESTGELQETQY
TRBJ1-5,TRBV18,ASSPDSISQPQH
TRBJ2-5,TRBV5-4,ASSSQGPQETQY
TRBJ2-1,TRBV15,ATSGSLAGGDNEQF
TRBJ2-5,TRBV28,ASSKGGWETQY
TRBJ2-2,TRBV6-2/TRBV6-3,ASSLAGANTGELF
TRBJ1-5,TRBV7-8,ASSLGGPSNQPQH
TRBJ1-4,TRBV18,ASSPQTGNEKLF
TRBJ2-7,TRBV10-3,AISEGTGFEQY
TRBJ1-1,TRBV7-8,ASSPGHRNTEAF
TRBJ1-1,TRBV28,ASSPGDRGYTEAF
TRBJ1-2,TRBV5-6,ASSLRQGGGYT
TRBJ2-3,TRBV3-1/TRBV3-2,ASSHYRDSDTDTQY
TRBJ2-1,TRBV6-2/TRBV6-3,ASSSRIAGGSYNEQF
TRBJ2-3,TRBV7-9,ASSLVTDPDTQY
TRBJ1-1,TRBV18,ASSPGTDRNTEAF
TRBJ1-2,TRBV12-3/TRBV12-4,ASSRTGDGYT
TRBJ2-1,TRBV5-1,ASKLAGGASYNEQF
TRBJ1-3,TRBV28,ASSLSGANSGNTIY
TRBJ1-1,TRBV20-1,SATGGTEAF
TRBJ2-7,TRBV30,AWSVGAGDDEQY
TRBJ2-3,TRBV4-3,ASSRNSGDTDMQY
TRBJ2-7,TRBV6-5,ASSSLRTLTYEQY
TRBJ1-2,TRBV4-2,ASSQTTFTSGYT
TRBJ1-2,TRBV19,ASSIVETGVYGYT
TRBJ2-1,TRBV5-1,ASSENRAGGPGEQF
TRBJ2-3,TRBV24-1,ATSENDRGQTDTQY
TRBJ2-2,TRBV28,ASSFSLSRQGPGELF
TRBJ1-5,TRBV24-1,ATMGQGSDQPQH
TRBJ2-7,TRBV15,ATSRDAASGRTYEQY
TRBJ1-1,TRBV12-5,ASGYDREAF